A selection of T cell receptor beta chains follows, all from one sample in a study of shared clonotypes between healthy human individuals. Repertoires were generated with immunoSEQ multiplex PCR, while TCRdb's copy carries only in-frame clones and drops some. The sample holds 630,000 or so clones, roughly 98% seen once. The sequencing input was naive CD8+ T cells sorted from blood. These receptors all stem from a young man in good health. The CDR3 runs from the conserved cysteine through the conserved F or W. A D gene is named only where the DNA matches it firmly.

NA,TRBV18,TRBJ2-1,TGTGCCAGCTCGCAAATTCCGGGACTCACAAAGTTCGATGAGCAGTTCTTC,CASSQIPGLTKFDEQFF
TRBD1,TRBV28,TRBJ2-3,TGTGCCAGCAGTTTGGGGGACAGGGGCACAGATACGCAGTATTTT,CASSLGDRGTDTQYF
NA,TRBV2,TRBJ1-4,TGTGCCAGCGGGGGGGCATTGGTGTTTTTT,CASGGALVFF
TRBD1,TRBV7-9,TRBJ2-5,TGTGCCAGCAGCCATTCGGGACAGGGGTTGCACTTC,CASSHSGQGLHF
NA,TRBV9,TRBJ2-7,TGTGCCAGCAGCGTAGGCACTCTGGAAATCGAGCAGTACTTC,CASSVGTLEIEQYF
NA,TRBV27,TRBJ2-7,TGTGCCAGCAGTTTAGCGGGAAGGGGCTACGAGCAGTACTTC,CASSLAGRGYEQYF
TRBD2,TRBV7-9,TRBJ2-1,TGTGCCAGCAGCTATACCTCTAGCGGGAGCCTCTACAATGAGCAGTTCTTC,CASSYTSSGSLYNEQFF
TRBD1,TRBV9,TRBJ2-7,TGTGCCAGCAGCGAAAGACAGGGGGCTTACGAGCAGTACTTC,CASSERQGAYEQYF
NA,TRBV5-1,TRBJ2-7,TGCGCCAGTCAAGAGGAACTTGGTTTCTACGAGCAGTACTTC,CASQEELGFYEQYF
NA,TRBV9,TRBJ1-1,TGTGCCAGCAGCGAGGTAGACACTGAAGCTTTCTTT,CASSEVDTEAFF
TRBD2,TRBV2,TRBJ2-1,TGTGCCAGCGAGGTCGTTGATAGCGGGAGGTGGGGCTCATACAATGAGCAGTTCTTC,CASEVVDSGRWGSYNEQFF
TRBD2,TRBV11-2,TRBJ2-3,TGTGCCAGCAGCTTGGAGGCTAGCGGGAGATTAGATACGCAGTATTTT,CASSLEASGRLDTQYF
NA,TRBV27,TRBJ2-7,TGTGCCAGCAGCCGGGACACAGACTACGAGCAGTACTTC,CASSRDTDYEQYF
NA,TRBV7-6,TRBJ2-7,TGTGCCAGCAGCTCAGACAACTACGAGCAGTACTTC,CASSSDNYEQYF
TRBD1,TRBV7-9,TRBJ1-1,TGTGCCAGCAGCCAATCGACAGGGGACACTGAAGCTTTCTTT,CASSQSTGDTEAFF
NA,TRBV9,TRBJ1-5,TGTGCCAGCAGCAAAAGCAGGGGTTTCAATCAGCCCCAGCATTTT,CASSKSRGFNQPQHF
NA,TRBV7-8,TRBJ2-2,TGTGCCAGCAGCTTAGGGTACGGGGAGCTGTTTTTT,CASSLGYGELFF